These 9 T cell receptor beta chains originate from one sample sequenced in a study of T cell changes during pregnancy in multiple sclerosis. TCRdb's copy holds only in-frame clones and misses some; the assay was immunoSEQ multiplex PCR. There are some 100,000 clones in the sample; around 92% occur only once, and more than 0.8% lies in the top ten. The specimen comprised peripheral blood, sampled before pregnancy. The receptors were sampled from a female donor with multiple sclerosis, enrolled in a pregnancy study.

V gene TRBV11-1 combines with J gene TRBJ2-7; no definite D call. The germline V gene has CDR1 SGHAT and CDR2 FQDESV (reference sequence). This CDR3 contains 13 residues. V was shortened by 2 bases and J by 0 bases, with 5 bases between the two germline ends. The CDR3 loop is CASSLLISYEQYF. CDR3 coding DNA: TGTGCCAGCAGCTTACTTATCTCCTACGAGCAGTACTTC.

J is TRBJ2-5 and V is TRBV5-8; TRBD1 matches 8 bases. This CDR3 has 15 residues. Unmatched junction bases numbered 13, after V lost 8 bases and J lost 4 bases. CDR1 and CDR2 from the germline V gene are SGHTS and YDEGEE. The CDR3 reads CASGLGQGVGETQYF. For the CDR3, the DNA is TGTGCCAGTGGGCTAGGACAGGGCGTTGGAGAGACCCAGTACTTC.

J is TRBJ2-3 and V is TRBV10-3; D is possibly TRBD1 (6 bases). From germline, CDR1 is ENHRY and CDR2 SYGVKD. The CDR3 consists of 14 residues. Trimming left V 10 bases short and J 0 bases short, with 14 bases between. The CDR3 here is CATAGQTSTDTQYF. The CDR3 bases are TGTGCCACAGCTGGACAGACTAGCACAGATACGCAGTATTTT.

This chain joins TRBV29-1 and TRBJ1-1; 7 bases fit TRBD1. CDR3 length equals 13 residues. Trimming took 7 bases from V and 0 from J; bases not matched to a gene: 5. The germline CDR1 and CDR2 sequences are SQVTM and ANQGSEA. The DNA of the CDR3 is TGCAGCGCTAAAGACAGGGTGAACACTGAAGCTTTCTTT. It translates to CSAKDRVNTEAFF. Using reference TRBV29-1 and TRBJ1-1 for the parts outside the CDR3, the full variable domain is SAVISQKPSRDICQRGTSLTIQCQVDSQVTMMFWYRQQPGQSLTLIATANQGSEATYESGFVIDKFPISRPNLTFSTLTVSNMSPEDSSIYLCSAKDRVNTEAFFGQGTRLTVV.

The chain combines TRBV19 with TRBJ2-5, with TRBD2 identical over 8 bases. J lost 3 bases, V lost 6 bases, and 3 bases had no gene match. CDR3 length: 13 amino acids. CDR1 LNHDA and CDR2 SQIVND come from the germline V gene (reference sequence). Here the CDR3 reads CASRFSGEETQYF. The CDR3 nucleotides are TGTGCCAGTAGGTTTAGCGGGGAAGAGACCCAGTACTTC.

The rearrangement joins TRBV11-2 to TRBJ1-1; 7 nucleotides line up with TRBD1. V dropped 5 bases and J dropped 5; count of bases not matched to a gene: 11. The CDR3 totals 15 residues. Per germline, CDR1 SGHAT and CDR2 FQNNGV. CDR3 sequence: CASSPRQGKGTEAFF. The CDR3 DNA sequence: TGTGCCAGCAGCCCACGACAGGGTAAAGGGACTGAAGCTTTCTTT.

In its sample, this clone was seen once. The J gene is TRBJ2-7, the V gene TRBV19, with D perhaps matching TRBD1 (6 bases). Germline values: CDR1 LNHDA, CDR2 SQIVND (reference sequence). The V end was cut by 11 bases, the J end by 1 base, with 18 bases between. The CDR3 contains 14 residues. The CDR3 DNA reads as TGTGCCGTGGGACCGGGACAACTTTCCTACGAGCAGTACTTC. Encoded protein: CAVGPGQLSYEQYF.

J is TRBJ1-1 and V is TRBV9, with 9 bases fitting TRBD1. The junction had 11 bases not matched to a gene; V was cut back by 4 bases and J by 4 bases. Germline-derived CDR1 and CDR2 are SGDLS and YYNGEE. CDR3 length equals 16 residues. The CDR3 nucleotides read TGTGCCAGCAGCCCTACAACAGGGGGCGATGGCACTGAAGCTTTCTTT. This codes for CASSPTTGGDGTEAFF.

J is TRBJ2-7 and V is TRBV7-9, with D tentatively TRBD2 (6 bases). The CDR3 has 14 amino acids. V was pared by 6 bases and J by 3 bases, with 15 bases between. Germline V gives CDR1 SEHNR, CDR2 FQNEAQ (reference sequence). The CDR3 region has the DNA TGTGCCAGCAGTCCAGGTCCGGGGGTCTACGAGCAGTACTTC. Amino acid sequence: CASSPGPGVYEQYF. Based on the CDR3 plus reference TRBV7-9 and TRBJ2-7, the full variable domain is DTGVSQNPRHKITKRGQNVTFRCDPISEHNRLYWYRQTLGQGPEFLTYFQNEAQLEKSRLLSDRFSAERPKGSFSTLEIQRTEQGDSAMYLCASSPGPGVYEQYFGPGTRLTVT.